These 3 T cell receptor beta chains were sequenced from one sample in a study of human T cells and chemical hapten exposure. Time point meaning: pre-sensitization, week 0. Treatment of the sample: therapeutic diphenylcyclopropenone sensitization with weekly scalp DPC. MiXCR, run by TCRdb on the RACE reads, gives a single entry per CDR3 protein. The data hold around 300,000 distinct CDR3 sequences, with approximately 5% observed a single time. Sequencing used whole blood, obtained in connection with sensitization to the hapten diphenylcyclopropenone (DPC). Every receptor here comes from a woman between 18 and 29 years old with alopecia areata. Some clones in this sample may be carry-over from other donors' samples.

This clonotype was detected ten times or more. J is TRBJ2-5 and V is TRBV19; D possibly corresponds to TRBD1 (6 bases). This CDR3 is 16 amino acids long. V was cut by 3 bases and J by 5 bases, with 19 bases left in between. CDR1 LNHDA and CDR2 SQIVND come from the germline V gene (reference sequence). CDR3 sequence reads: CASSMSFQGSWETQYF. In nucleotides, the CDR3 is TGTGCCAGTAGTATGTCGTTTCAGGGGAGTTGGGAGACCCAGTACTTC.

This clonotype was found a few times. The rearrangement links TRBV2 to TRBJ1-2, with D unresolved. Trimming took 0 bases from V and 6 from J, leaving 14 bases between them. This CDR3 has 15 amino acids. Per the germline V gene, CDR1 is SNHLY and CDR2 is FYNNEI. CDR3 sequence (DNA): TGTGCCAGCAGTGAAGCGCTTGGGCAGCTGAATGGCTACACCTTC. Protein product: CASSEALGQLNGYTF.

The chain is built from TRBV12-3 or TRBV12-4 and TRBJ1-6, with D possibly matching TRBD1 (5 bases). The ends were cut back, 7 bases at V and 7 bases at J, with 14 bases in the middle. This CDR3 region has 14 residues. The CDR3 region is CASKKTEGNSPLHF. CDR3 DNA sequence: TGTGCCAGCAAAAAGACCGAGGGGAATTCACCCCTCCACTTT.